This entry describes one TCR beta chain. As yet, its antigen is unknown. The CDR3 runs 12 residues. Germline CDR1 is MDHEN and CDR2 is SYDVKM. Trimming removed 5 bases from V and 7 bases from J, with 12 bases in between. Isolation per sample recovered at least 6.5 million PBMCs. The data were obtained in a study of blood T cells in healthy people across ages. Study-level results: More naive CD4+ cells and higher diversity were found in long-lived than in aged donors.

Alongside a J-beta primer mix, a sample-barcoded 5' primer served in a second PCR lasting 7 to 11 cycles. Each CDR3 protein gets one entry after TCRdb re-called the 5' RACE reads with MiXCR. The data contain about 1,500,000 distinct CDR3 sequences, roughly 30% of them singletons. Sequencing was performed on blood. The TCR was taken from a woman aged 25 to 39 in good health. This chain joins TRBV28 and TRBJ2-7; D not resolved. The CDR3, as DNA: TGTGCCAGCAGTAATAGCCGCAATGAGCAGTACTTC. Protein sequence: CASSNSRNEQYF.